The 26 T cell receptor beta chains below all came from one sample that was sequenced in a study of beta chain features in type 1 diabetes (dated by TCRdb to 2016 to 2019). Results the study describes overall, beyond this receptor: A moderate but significant shortening of TCRB CDR3 length was observed in type 1 diabetes patients in all four CD4+ subsets.

No antigen has been identified for these receptors. Receptors were amplified or captured by the immunoSEQ multiplex PCR assay. The High Capacity cDNA Reverse Transcription Kit was used to reverse transcribe all of the isolated RNA, meaning that expressed TCRB transcripts were what got sequenced. Held by TCRdb, this immuneACCESS table contains in-frame sequences only and omits some clones. Under half of the omission traces to an unresolved V gene where checked; the cause of the rest is unknown. The sample records around 250,000 clones, approximately 13% of which are singletons. The top ten constitute 0.015% to 0.02% of the sample. Material: naive CD4+ T cells from blood. This specimen's cell subset or site label, per the study, means: true naive CD4+ T cells. All receptors derive from a young man with type 1 diabetes.

Details on this clone: The sample contains more than one DNA sequence encoding this CDR3. The chain joins TRBV19 to TRBJ2-7; 8 bases line up with TRBD1. With 1 base clipped from V and 4 bases from J, the junction kept 3 bases outside the gene matches. Germline CDR1 reads LNHDA; CDR2 reads SQIVND (reference sequence). This CDR3 contains 14 residues. Written as DNA, the CDR3 is TGTGCCAGTAGTATAGGGACAGGGTCTTACGAGCAGTACTTC. Its translation is CASSIGTGSYEQYF.

This clone was recorded a few times. The genes are TRBV5-6 and TRBJ2-7, with TRBD1 matching over 12 bases. Germline V gives CDR1 SGHDT, CDR2 YYEEEE. The J segment lost 7 bases and the V segment lost 1 base, leaving 6 bases of the junction unmatched. The CDR3 contains 15 residues. The CDR3 reads CASSLWGTGGREQYF. In DNA form, the CDR3 reads TGTGCCAGCAGCTTGTGGGGGACAGGGGGCCGGGAGCAGTACTTC.

There are a few counts of this clone. The V gene is TRBV7-8, the J gene TRBJ2-3; 11 bases are a match to TRBD2. CDR1 SGHVS and CDR2 FQNEAQ come from the germline V gene. The CDR3 extends over 16 amino acids. J was trimmed by 0 bases and V by 5 bases; bases with no gene match: 4. The CDR3 nucleotides read TGTGCCAGCAGCCCAGGGACTAGCGGAAGCACAGATACGCAGTATTTT. Protein sequence: CASSPGTSGSTDTQYF.

V and J are TRBV7-8 and TRBJ2-7, with 10 bases fitting TRBD1. V lost 5 bases to trimming and J lost 5 bases; unmatched junction nucleotides: 12. CDR1 SGHVS and CDR2 FQNEAQ come from the germline V gene. CDR3 size: 16 residues. The CDR3 is CASSPGTGAGGDEQYF. As DNA, the CDR3 is TGTGCCAGCAGCCCAGGGACAGGGGCCGGGGGGGACGAGCAGTACTTC.

This clone has more than one count but fewer than ten. The chain carries TRBV5-1 and TRBJ2-5; the match to TRBD1 covers 8 bases. Germline CDR1 SGHRS, CDR2 YFSETQ. The J segment lost 2 bases and the V segment lost 5 bases, leaving 8 bases of the junction unmatched. This CDR3 has 15 residues. This CDR3 is CASRVEHRGQETQYF. DNA of the CDR3: TGCGCCAGCAGGGTCGAACACAGGGGGCAAGAGACCCAGTACTTC.

This clone was observed a few times. V is TRBV7-2 and J is TRBJ2-1; 7 bases are shared with TRBD2. CDR3 length: 15 residues. The germline V gene encodes CDR1 SGHTA and CDR2 FQGNSA. The junction had 6 bases not matched to a gene; V was cut back by 5 bases and J by 2 bases. The DNA for the CDR3 is TGTGCCAGCAGCCAGGGTGGGGGGGCCTACAATGAGCAGTTCTTC. Translation gives CASSQGGGAYNEQFF.

J is TRBJ2-7 and V is TRBV6-1; possibly TRBD1 for D (6 bases). This CDR3 spans 15 amino acids. Trimming shortened V by 8 bases and J by 2 bases, and 19 bases separated the two germline ends. Germline-derived CDR1 and CDR2 are MNHNS and SASEGT. This chain's CDR3 is CASGPRATGPYEQYF. CDR3 nucleotides: TGTGCCAGCGGCCCAAGAGCGACAGGACCCTACGAGCAGTACTTC.

Turning to this clone: Other nucleotide sequences in the sample specify the same CDR3. V is TRBV30 and J is TRBJ1-5; D not resolved. V lost 2 bases and J 4 bases, leaving 9 bases between the germline ends. Per germline, CDR1 GTSNPN and CDR2 SVGIG (reference sequence). The CDR3 covers 13 residues. CDR3 coding DNA: TGTGCCTGGAGTCGAACAGAGAATCAGCCCCAGCATTTT. Translating it yields CAWSRTENQPQHF.

In this sample, this clone turned up a few times. The V gene is TRBV29-1, the J gene TRBJ2-1, with 7 bases lining up with TRBD1. Germline V gives CDR1 SQVTM, CDR2 ANQGSEA. The CDR3 runs to 14 residues. Trimming removed 6 bases from V and 4 bases from J; junction bases left unmatched: 9. In nucleotides, the CDR3 is TGCAGCGTATCACCGGGACAGATTTACAATGAGCAGTTCTTC. Protein: CSVSPGQIYNEQFF.

This rearrangement joins TRBV6-1 to TRBJ1-2, with a weak D call TRBD1 (6 bases). V was pared by 6 bases and J by 4 bases, with 15 bases between. The CDR3 is made up of 14 amino acids. CDR1 and CDR2 (germline): MNHNS, SASEGT. The chain's CDR3 is CASRRQESGYGYTF. CDR3 bases: TGTGCCAGCAGGAGACAGGAATCAGGCTATGGCTACACCTTC.

This clone was observed a handful of times. V and J are TRBV10-3 and TRBJ2-7, with 10 bases lining up with TRBD2. Germline-derived CDR1 and CDR2 are ENHRY and SYGVKD. The CDR3 runs 13 residues. With V trimmed by 1 base and J by 7 bases, 1 base remained unmatched. The CDR3 nucleotides are TGTGCCATCAGTGAGTTAGCGGGAGGAGAGCAGTACTTC. It specifies CAISELAGGEQYF.

This clone was counted between two and nine times. The chain combines TRBV18 with TRBJ1-1; TRBD1 aligns across 7 bases. The CDR3 contains 15 residues. The trim removed 2 bases at V and 6 bases at J, leaving 9 bases unmatched. The germline CDR1 and CDR2 sequences are KGHSH and LQKENI. The CDR3 sequence is CASSPGQGVAAEAFF. The CDR3 DNA follows: TGTGCCAGCTCACCAGGGCAGGGGGTGGCGGCTGAAGCTTTCTTT.

The rearrangement joins TRBV7-9 to TRBJ2-7; 8 nucleotides align to TRBD2. The CDR3 has 14 amino acids. Trimming took 3 bases from V and 3 from J; bases not matched to a gene: 4. CDR1 is SEHNR and CDR2 is FQNEAQ in the germline V gene (reference sequence). As DNA, the CDR3 is TGTGCCAGCAGCTTTAGCGGGGCCTACTACGAGCAGTACTTC. As protein: CASSFSGAYYEQYF.

This CDR3 is CASSQDRTGKGLSYGYTF. Written as DNA, the CDR3 is TGCGCCAGCAGCCAAGATCGTACAGGGAAAGGCCTTAGCTATGGCTACACCTTC. J is TRBJ1-2 and V is TRBV4-1; tentatively, D is TRBD1 (6 bases). CDR1 is MGHRA and CDR2 is YSYEKL in the germline V gene. The germline V and J ends were trimmed by 0 bases and 4 bases, with 21 bases remaining between them. CDR3 length: 18 residues.

CDR3 sequence reads: CASSSGTSGLDTQYF. The CDR3 DNA follows: TGTGCCAGCAGCTCCGGGACTAGCGGACTGGATACGCAGTATTTT. The gene calls are TRBV7-9 and TRBJ2-3; 11 bases align to TRBD2. This CDR3 region has 15 residues. Germline trimming cut 4 bases from V and 6 bases from J; bases unmatched to any gene: 6. Germline CDR1 SEHNR, CDR2 FQNEAQ (reference sequence). The variable domain in full, with the rest retrieved from reference TRBV7-9 and TRBJ2-3, is DTGVSQNPRHKITKRGQNVTFRCDPISEHNRLYWYRQTLGQGPEFLTYFQNEAQLEKSRLLSDRFSAERPKGSFSTLEIQRTEQGDSAMYLCASSSGTSGLDTQYFGPGTRLTVL.

The chain has TRBV6-6 and TRBJ2-5; D gene ambiguous. Trimming took off 5 bases at V and 5 bases at J, with 9 bases between the two ends. CDR1 and CDR2 (germline): MNHNY, SVGAGI (reference sequence). The CDR3 is 12 amino acids. CDR3 nucleotide sequence: TGTGCCAGCAGTGACTTCGAGGAGACCCAGTACTTC. Residues: CASSDFEETQYF.

This clone was recorded a few times. This chain connects TRBV10-3 to TRBJ1-1, with TRBD1 matching 8 bases. CDR3 length: 14 amino acids. Germline CDR1 reads ENHRY; CDR2 reads SYGVKD. Trimming at V came to 6 bases and at J to 5 bases, leaving 8 bases not matched to a gene. The CDR3 region has the DNA TGTGCCATCAGCGGATCCGACAGGGGTACTGAAGCTTTCTTT. Its protein is CAISGSDRGTEAFF.

This clone was observed a handful of times. The chain carries TRBV29-1 and TRBJ2-2, with TRBD1 as a possible D gene (6 bases). Trimming took 6 bases from V and 1 from J, leaving 18 bases between them. CDR1 and CDR2 from the germline V gene are SQVTM and ANQGSEA. The CDR3 totals 16 residues. The DNA of the CDR3 is TGCAGCGTCCCAGGGGTCCTACAGGGGAACACCGGGGAGCTGTTTTTT. It specifies CSVPGVLQGNTGELFF.

This clone has more than one count but fewer than ten. The DNA of the CDR3 is TGTGCCAGCAGCTTAGTTGAAAACTTTCAGTTCTTC. This gives the protein CASSLVENFQFF. The gene calls are TRBV7-9 and TRBJ2-1; D uncertain. The CDR3 sequence is 12 residues long. V lost 1 base to trimming and J lost 13 bases, with 11 bases between them. The germline V gene has CDR1 SEHNR and CDR2 FQNEAQ (reference sequence).

The chain uses TRBV11-2 and TRBJ2-2, with 8 bases that match TRBD2. Unmatched junction bases numbered 1, after V lost 4 bases and J lost 3 bases. Looked up from germline, CDR1 is SGHAT and CDR2 is FQNNGV. The CDR3 extends over 14 amino acids. The CDR3 sequence: CASSSAGDTGELFF. The DNA of the CDR3 is TGTGCCAGCAGCTCAGCGGGAGACACCGGGGAGCTGTTTTTT.

Only a few counts were recorded for this clone. The CDR3 DNA reads as TGTGCCAGCAGCCCTGGACTAGCGGGGGACGGGGAGCAGTTCTTC. It encodes CASSPGLAGDGEQFF. The chain uses TRBV7-8 and TRBJ2-1; 13 bases map to TRBD2. CDR3 size: 15 residues. Trimming took 5 bases from V and 10 from J; bases not matched to a gene: 8. Germline CDR1 reads SGHVS; CDR2 reads FQNEAQ.

J is TRBJ2-1 and V is TRBV7-2; TRBD2 matches 7 bases. V dropped 1 base and J dropped 2; count of bases not matched to a gene: 5. The CDR3 totals 16 residues. The V gene's germline CDR1 is SGHTA and CDR2 FQGNSA. CDR3 region: CASSLEAGTTYNEQFF. CDR3 nucleotide sequence: TGTGCCAGCAGCTTAGAAGCGGGAACAACCTACAATGAGCAGTTCTTC. Drawing the rest from reference TRBV7-2 and TRBJ2-1, the complete variable domain is GAGVSQSPSNKVTEKGKDVELRCDPISGHTALYWYRQSLGQGLEFLIYFQGNSAPDKSGLPSDRFSAERTGGSVSTLTIQRTQQEDSAVYLCASSLEAGTTYNEQFFGPGTRLTVL.

The chain has TRBV18 and TRBJ1-5; possibly TRBD1 for D (6 bases). The CDR3 covers 13 residues. The germline V gene has CDR1 KGHSH and CDR2 LQKENI. Trimming left V 6 bases short and J 6 bases short, with 12 bases between. The CDR3: CASSGGAGQPQHF. CDR3 bases: TGTGCCAGCTCCGGGGGGGCGGGTCAGCCCCAGCATTTT.

DNA of the CDR3: TGCGCCAGCACGGGGGGCCCCTACAATGAGCAGTTCTTC. Amino acid sequence: CASTGGPYNEQFF. The genes are TRBV4-1 and TRBJ2-1; D is possibly TRBD2 (7 bases). The germline V gene encodes CDR1 MGHRA and CDR2 YSYEKL. The germline V and J ends were trimmed by 7 bases and 2 bases, with 9 bases remaining between them. The CDR3 extends over 13 amino acids.

This sequence joins TRBV18 and TRBJ2-7; TRBD1 matches 8 bases. Germline V gene data show CDR1 as KGHSH and CDR2 as LQKENI. CDR3 length: 14 amino acids. V shed 0 bases and J 6 bases; nucleotides not matched to a gene: 4. The CDR3 loop is CASSPPSRGLEQYF. The CDR3 region has the DNA TGTGCCAGCTCACCACCGAGCAGGGGGCTCGAGCAGTACTTC.

This clone has more than one count but fewer than ten. The chain joins TRBV7-9 to TRBJ2-6; D remains unclear. CDR1 and CDR2 from the germline V gene are SEHNR and FQNEAQ (reference sequence). The CDR3 is 15 amino acids. Between the trimmed V and J ends, which lost 6 bases and 6 bases, there was a span of 15 bases. The CDR3 region has the DNA TGTGCCAGCAGACGCGACTCTGTTGTGGCCAACGTCCTGACTTTC. Its protein is CASRRDSVVANVLTF. The full variable domain, rest sourced from reference TRBV7-9 and TRBJ2-6, is DTGVSQNPRHKITKRGQNVTFRCDPISEHNRLYWYRQTLGQGPEFLTYFQNEAQLEKSRLLSDRFSAERPKGSFSTLEIQRTEQGDSAMYLCASRRDSVVANVLTFGAGSRLTVL.